The sample holds many counts of the clone carrying this T cell receptor (beta chain). This sample was included in a study of Graves' ophthalmopathy and Graves' hyperthyroidism. Amplification from RNA transcripts yielded the TCR beta CDR3 regions. Second-round multiplex PCR followed a first-round RT-PCR using HTBI primers. TCRdb re-derived calls from the multiplex PCR reads in MiXCR, one entry per CDR3 protein. The sample records roughly 410,000 distinct CDR3 sequences, over 15% being singletons. The V gene lost 2 bases and the J gene lost 6 bases, with 10 bases spanning the gap. Germline V gene data show CDR1 as MNHEY and CDR2 as SVGAGI. The CDR3 runs to 13 residues. Hyperthyroidism showing no ophthalmopathy within 18 months of follow-up was stable. Among the hyperthyroidism patients, all were newly diagnosed, aged 18 to 65, with under 2 months' duration. Excluded: other autoimmune disease, uncontrolled infection, pregnancy or lactation.

The specimen sequenced was peripheral blood. The sequence was obtained from a woman under 30 with stable Graves' hyperthyroidism. This chain connects TRBV6-5 to TRBJ1-2, with D possibly TRBD1 on 5 matching bases. The chain's CDR3 is CASSYVGLHGYTF. In DNA, the CDR3 is TGTGCCAGCAGTTACGTGGGACTCCATGGCTACACCTTC.